This T cell receptor beta chain was documented in a study of shared clonotypes between healthy human individuals. Template amounts of roughly 280 ng DNA, roughly 28,000 T cell genomes, were employed in unsorted PBMC replicate PCRs. Original data processing: Quality scores were absent from the junction-only immunoSEQ sequences, so filtering differed. Profiled with immunoSEQ multiplex PCR; TCRdb holds only in-frame clones, not every one. V, J and clone size are those of that table, while D and trimming were read from the DNA. The sample carries about 510,000 clones, over 60% recorded once. With 2 bases removed from V and 4 bases from J, the gap between germline ends came to 13 bases. The CDR3 is 15 residues long. Germline CDR1 is SGHNT and CDR2 is YENEEA.

This sequence joins TRBV11-3 and TRBJ2-3; tentative D call: TRBD1 (6 bases). The material sequenced was PBMCs. The sequence came from a middle-aged woman in good health. Some clones in this sample may be carry-over from other donors' samples. The CDR3 sequence is CASSLRTEAADTQYF. As DNA, the CDR3 is TGTGCCAGCAGCTTACGGACAGAGGCTGCAGATACGCAGTATTTT.